This T cell receptor beta chain stems from a study of cytomegalovirus exposure and HLA in healthy donors. The length of the CDR3 is 17 residues. CDR1 and CDR2 from the germline V gene are MDHEN and SYDVKM. V shed 3 bases and J shed 5 bases, with 19 bases lying between them. This PCR relied on a set of 60 Vbeta primers and 13 Jbeta primers. TCRdb keeps only in-frame clones here, not all; method: immunoSEQ multiplex PCR. This repertoire comprises fewer than 150,000 clones; its ten largest clones make up approximately 1.9%. The chain has TRBV28 and TRBJ1-4; D unresolved. The receptor was isolated from a woman in her sixties in good health and CMV-seronegative. The sample was PBMCs. DNA of the CDR3: TGTGCCAGCAGTTTTGCGAGGGTCGTGGTGCGGAATGAAAAACTGTTTTTT. Its translation: CASSFARVVVRNEKLFF.